This TCR beta chain comes out of a study of cytomegalovirus exposure and HLA in healthy donors. The CDR3 extends over 11 amino acids. Trimming stripped 7 bases from V and 8 bases from J, with 9 bases between. Per germline, CDR1 SEHNR and CDR2 FQNEAQ (reference sequence). Vbeta (60) and Jbeta (13) primers were used in the PCR. Profiled with immunoSEQ multiplex PCR; TCRdb holds only in-frame clones, not every one. The sample contains about 170,000 clones, around 84% of which appear only once. On this clone itself: Its antigen is currently unknown.

Points from the study as a whole: A later examination showed that TCR association rates differed by HLA locus, with DRB1 most and HLA-C fewest.

This rearrangement joins TRBV7-9 to TRBJ2-1; D is ambiguous. The sequenced sample was PBMCs. This receptor was taken from a man between 18 and 29 years old in good health and CMV-seropositive. CDR3 nucleotides: TGTGCCAGCACTCTCCGGGATGAGCAGTTCTTC. Translated, it gives CASTLRDEQFF.